This TCR beta chain came from a study of cytomegalovirus exposure and HLA in healthy donors. The CDR3 spans 13 residues. In germline, CDR1 is SSHAT, CDR2 FNYEAQ (reference sequence). PCR employed 60 Vbeta and 13 Jbeta primers. Clones were sequenced by immunoSEQ multiplex PCR, and TCRdb holds only the in-frame ones, with some missing. The sample lists roughly 100,000 clones, around 84% occurring once. The chain is built from TRBV7-7 and TRBJ2-1, with TRBD2 as a possible D gene (5 bases). This TCR came from a man younger than 45 in good health and CMV-seronegative. The sample taken for sequencing was PBMCs. The DNA for the CDR3 is TGTGCTAGCGCCCCGGCCGGGGACAATGAGCAGTTCTTC. Translated, it gives CASAPAGDNEQFF. The full variable domain, its missing parts supplied by reference TRBV7-7 and TRBJ2-1, is GAGVSQSPRYKVTKRGQDVTLRCDPISSHATLYWYQQALGQGPEFLTYFNYEAQPDKSGLPSDRFSAERPEGSISTLTIQRTEQRDSAMYRCASAPAGDNEQFFGPGTRLTVL.